This TCR beta chain was identified in a study of blood T cell repertoires in COVID-19. On the study more broadly: Material from acute and convalescent COVID-19 was sourced from the United States, Italy and Spain.

Germline CDR1 LNHDA, CDR2 SQIVND (reference sequence). With termini counted, the CDR3 has 17 amino acids. Note on this clone: It is unclear where the CDR3 begins or ends on the DNA, so no DNA is shown, and the CDR3 is as TCRdb lists it.

Generated by immunoSEQ multiplex PCR, the TCRdb table keeps only in-frame clones and is missing some. The sample has 60,000 to 75,000 clones; around 85% are singletons. The source of this sequence is a woman aged 80 or older with active or convalescent COVID-19. V gene TRBV19 combines with J gene TRBJ1-5; the DNA was not used to check the table's D call, TRBD1. The sequenced sample consisted of peripheral blood. The CDR3 sequence is CASTSGQLGVWNQPQHF.